The rows below give T cell receptor beta chains drawn from one sample of a study of cytomegalovirus exposure and HLA in healthy donors. Assay used: immunoSEQ multiplex PCR; TCRdb lists only in-frame clones, some missing. The sample lists some 140,000 clones; 65% to 85% were seen once. Sequencing was performed on PBMCs. Receptor source: a man between 18 and 35 years old in good health and CMV-seronegative. Both conserved end residues are part of each CDR3. D genes are given only for firm matches. Rows give clone size only sometimes, using once, few, many, or a class for an expanded clone.

D: .
V: TRBV6-6
J: TRBJ1-3
size: few
CDR3: CASSYSNSGNTIYF
DNA: TGTGCCAGCAGTTACAGCAATTCTGGAAACACCATATATTTT

D: TRBD1
V: TRBV2
J: TRBJ1-5
size: .
CDR3: CASIGTGGNQPQHF
DNA: TGTGCCAGCATTGGGACAGGGGGCAATCAGCCCCAGCATTTT

D: .
V: TRBV4-1
J: TRBJ1-6
size: few
CDR3: CASSLSVKTYNSPLHF
DNA: TGCGCCAGCAGCCTCTCCGTGAAGACTTATAATTCACCCCTCCACTTT

D: TRBD1
V: TRBV4-1
J: TRBJ1-2
size: .
CDR3: CASSSRDRGRPINYGYTF
DNA: TGCGCCAGCAGCTCTCGAGACAGGGGGCGGCCCATTAACTATGGCTACACCTTC

D: TRBD1
V: TRBV7-9
J: TRBJ2-7
size: .
CDR3: CASRSDRGLGEQYF
DNA: TGTGCCAGCAGATCAGACAGGGGGCTAGGCGAGCAGTACTTC

D: .
V: TRBV6-1
J: TRBJ2-1
size: .
CDR3: CASSESPRADNEQFF
DNA: TGTGCCAGCAGTGAAAGTCCCAGGGCTGACAATGAGCAGTTCTTC

D: TRBD1
V: TRBV7-8
J: TRBJ1-2
size: .
CDR3: CASSLALDRGRYGYTF
DNA: TGTGCCAGCAGCTTAGCTTTGGACAGGGGGCGATATGGCTACACCTTC

D: .
V: TRBV19
J: TRBJ2-7
size: .
CDR3: CASSIGPPWRYEQYF
DNA: TGTGCCAGTAGTATTGGGCCCCCATGGCGCTACGAGCAGTACTTC

D: .
V: TRBV6-6
J: TRBJ2-3
size: .
CDR3: CASTPRVTDTQYF
DNA: TGTGCCAGCACCCCCCGGGTCACAGATACGCAGTATTTT

D: TRBD2
V: TRBV5-8
J: TRBJ2-7
size: once
CDR3: CASPGRAYEQYF
DNA: TGTGCCAGCCCCGGGAGGGCCTACGAGCAGTACTTC

D: .
V: TRBV7-2
J: TRBJ2-6
size: .
CDR3: CASSFQQSGANVPTF
DNA: TGTGCCAGCAGCTTTCAACAGTCTGGGGCCAACGTCCCGACTTTC

D: .
V: TRBV5-1
J: TRBJ2-3
size: .
CDR3: CASRPNAGRLIDTQYF
DNA: TGCGCCAGCAGGCCCAACGCGGGGAGGCTAATAGATACGCAGTATTTT

D: .
V: TRBV2
J: TRBJ1-6
size: .
CDR3: CASYSPGVASLHF
DNA: TGTGCCAGCTATTCCCCCGGGGTTGCTTCCCTCCACTTT

D: .
V: TRBV7-2
J: TRBJ1-4
size: .
CDR3: CASSFNPAGVGEKLFF
DNA: TGTGCCAGCAGCTTCAACCCAGCGGGGGTCGGGGAAAAACTGTTTTTT

D: .
V: TRBV10-3
J: TRBJ1-3
size: .
CDR3: CAIRVADSGNTIYF
DNA: TGTGCCATCCGGGTGGCGGACTCTGGAAACACCATATATTTT